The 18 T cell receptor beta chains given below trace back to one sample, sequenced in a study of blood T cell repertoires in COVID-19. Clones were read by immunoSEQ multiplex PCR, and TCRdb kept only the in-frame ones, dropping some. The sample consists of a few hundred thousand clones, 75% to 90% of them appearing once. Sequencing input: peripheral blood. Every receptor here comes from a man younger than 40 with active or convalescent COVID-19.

The CDR3 DNA reads as TGCGCCAGCAGCTTGGCCTGGGGGCGGACTGAAGCTTTCTTT. Translating it yields CASSLAWGRTEAFF. This rearrangement joins TRBV5-1 to TRBJ1-1, with D perhaps matching TRBD1 (6 bases). Trimming pared 0 bases from V and 5 bases from J, leaving 11 bases between. Germline-derived CDR1 and CDR2 are SGHRS and YFSETQ. The CDR3 runs to 14 residues.

In DNA, the CDR3 is TGTGCCAGCAGTGAAGCGAGGGAGGGAGGCTACACCTTC. Translated, it gives CASSEAREGGYTF. The chain links TRBV6-1 to TRBJ1-2, with D hard to call. The germline V and J ends were trimmed by 0 bases and 8 bases, with 10 bases remaining between them. From germline, CDR1 is MNHNS and CDR2 SASEGT. The CDR3 runs 13 residues.

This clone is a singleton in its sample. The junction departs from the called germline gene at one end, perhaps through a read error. The CDR3 sequence is CAGERPFTYNEQFF. The CDR3 DNA is TGCGCGGGTGAGCGGCCTTTCACCTACAATGAGCAGTTCTTC. The chain has TRBV30 and TRBJ2-1, with D maybe TRBD2 (5 bases). The germline V gene has CDR1 GTSNPN and CDR2 SVGIG (reference sequence). The length of the CDR3 is 14 residues.

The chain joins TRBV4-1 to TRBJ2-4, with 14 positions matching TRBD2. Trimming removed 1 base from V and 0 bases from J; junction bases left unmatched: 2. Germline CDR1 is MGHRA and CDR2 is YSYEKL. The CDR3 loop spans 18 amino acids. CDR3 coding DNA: TGCGCCAGCAGCCAAGGACTAGCGGGGGGGTTAGCCAAAAACATTCAGTACTTC. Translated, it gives CASSQGLAGGLAKNIQYF.

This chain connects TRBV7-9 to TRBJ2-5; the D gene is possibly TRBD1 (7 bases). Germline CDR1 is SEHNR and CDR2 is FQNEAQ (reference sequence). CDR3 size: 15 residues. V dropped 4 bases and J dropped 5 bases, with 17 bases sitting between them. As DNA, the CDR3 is TGTGCCAGCAGCTCCCACCAGACAGGGAGGGAGACCCAGTACTTC. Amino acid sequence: CASSSHQTGRETQYF. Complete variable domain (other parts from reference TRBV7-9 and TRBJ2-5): DTGVSQNPRHKITKRGQNVTFRCDPISEHNRLYWYRQTLGQGPEFLTYFQNEAQLEKSRLLSDRFSAERPKGSFSTLEIQRTEQGDSAMYLCASSSHQTGRETQYFGPGTRLLVL.

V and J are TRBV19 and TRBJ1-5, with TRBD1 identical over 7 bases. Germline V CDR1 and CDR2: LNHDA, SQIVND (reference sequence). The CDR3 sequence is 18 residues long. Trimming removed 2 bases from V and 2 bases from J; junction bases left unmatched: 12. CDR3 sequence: CASSISPETGFGNQPQHF. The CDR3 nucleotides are TGTGCCAGTAGTATAAGTCCAGAGACAGGGTTCGGCAATCAGCCCCAGCATTTT.

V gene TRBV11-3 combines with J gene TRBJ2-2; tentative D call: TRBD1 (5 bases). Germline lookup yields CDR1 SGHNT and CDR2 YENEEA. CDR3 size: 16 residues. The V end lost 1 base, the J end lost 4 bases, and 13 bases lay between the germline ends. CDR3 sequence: CASSLGVKRGTGELFF. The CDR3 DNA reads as TGTGCCAGCAGCTTAGGGGTCAAAAGGGGCACCGGGGAGCTGTTTTTT.

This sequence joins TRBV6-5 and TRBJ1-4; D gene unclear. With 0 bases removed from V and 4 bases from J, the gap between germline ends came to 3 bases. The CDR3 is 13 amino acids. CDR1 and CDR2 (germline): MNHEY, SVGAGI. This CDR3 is CASSYSLNEKLFF. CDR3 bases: TGTGCCAGCAGTTACTCCCTTAATGAAAAACTGTTTTTT.

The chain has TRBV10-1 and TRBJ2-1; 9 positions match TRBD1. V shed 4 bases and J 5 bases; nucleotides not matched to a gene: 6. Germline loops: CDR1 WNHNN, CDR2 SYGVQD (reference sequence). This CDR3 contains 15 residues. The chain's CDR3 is CASSGRQGDNNEQFF. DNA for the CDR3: TGCGCCAGCAGTGGCCGACAGGGGGATAACAATGAGCAGTTCTTC.

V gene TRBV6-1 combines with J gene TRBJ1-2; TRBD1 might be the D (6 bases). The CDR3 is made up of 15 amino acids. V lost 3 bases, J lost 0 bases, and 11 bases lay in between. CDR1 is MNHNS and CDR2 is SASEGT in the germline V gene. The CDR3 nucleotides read TGTGCCAGCAGTGATAGGGGGACGGCTAACTATGGCTACACCTTC. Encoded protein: CASSDRGTANYGYTF.

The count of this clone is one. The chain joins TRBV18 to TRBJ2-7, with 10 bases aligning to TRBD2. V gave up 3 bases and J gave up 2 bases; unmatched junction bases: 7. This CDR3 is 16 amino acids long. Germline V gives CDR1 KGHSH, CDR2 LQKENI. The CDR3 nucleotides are TGTGCCAGCTCACCGACCCGAGCGGGGGGGACCTACGAGCAGTACTTC. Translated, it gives CASSPTRAGGTYEQYF.

CDR3 coding DNA: TGTGCCAGCAGCTTTAGGAGCAGCTCCTATAATTCACCCCTCCACTTT. Protein product: CASSFRSSSYNSPLHF. The rearrangement uses TRBV7-2 and TRBJ1-6; D ambiguous. CDR1 is SGHTA and CDR2 is FQGNSA in the germline V gene. The V end lost 3 bases, the J end lost 0 bases, and 9 bases lay between the germline ends. The CDR3 consists of 16 residues.

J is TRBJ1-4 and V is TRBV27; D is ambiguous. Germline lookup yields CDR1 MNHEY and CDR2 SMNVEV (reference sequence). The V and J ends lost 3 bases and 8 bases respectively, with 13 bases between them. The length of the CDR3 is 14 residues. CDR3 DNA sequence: TGTGCCAGCAGTTTCGGGGTCACTCTCGAAAAACTGTTTTTT. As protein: CASSFGVTLEKLFF.

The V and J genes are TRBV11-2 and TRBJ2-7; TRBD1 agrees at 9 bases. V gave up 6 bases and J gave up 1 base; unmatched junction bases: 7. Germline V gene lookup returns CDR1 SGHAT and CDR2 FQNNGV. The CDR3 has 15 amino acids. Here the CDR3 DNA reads TGTGCCAGCAGACCGGGACAGGGAAGATCCTACGAGCAGTACTTC. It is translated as CASRPGQGRSYEQYF.

The CDR3 DNA reads TGTGCCAGCAGCTATCCTGGGCCGCAAGAGACCCAGTACTTC. Translated, it gives CASSYPGPQETQYF. The chain employs TRBV5-4 and TRBJ2-5, with unresolved D. This CDR3 spans 14 amino acids. Germline CDR1 SGHNT, CDR2 YYREEE (reference sequence). Trimming removed 3 bases at V and 2 bases at J, with 11 bases between.

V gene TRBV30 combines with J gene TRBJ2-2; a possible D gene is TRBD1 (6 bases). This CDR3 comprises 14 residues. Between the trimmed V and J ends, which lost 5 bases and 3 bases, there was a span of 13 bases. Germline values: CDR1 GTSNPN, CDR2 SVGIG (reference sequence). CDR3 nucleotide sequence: TGTGCCTGGGGGACAAGTCGCGACACCGGGGAGCTGTTTTTT. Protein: CAWGTSRDTGELFF.

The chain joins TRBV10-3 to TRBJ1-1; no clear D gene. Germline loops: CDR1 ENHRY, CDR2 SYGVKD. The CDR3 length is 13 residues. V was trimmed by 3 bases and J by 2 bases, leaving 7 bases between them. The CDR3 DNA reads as TGTGCCATCAGTGATACAGAAAACACTGAAGCTTTCTTT. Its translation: CAISDTENTEAFF.

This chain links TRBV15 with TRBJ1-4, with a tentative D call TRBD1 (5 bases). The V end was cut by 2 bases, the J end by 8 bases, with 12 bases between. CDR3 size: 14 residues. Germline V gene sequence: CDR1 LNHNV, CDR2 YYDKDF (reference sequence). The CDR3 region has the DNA TGTGCCACCAGCAGACGGCAGGGAGGGGAAAAACTGTTTTTT. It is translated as CATSRRQGGEKLFF. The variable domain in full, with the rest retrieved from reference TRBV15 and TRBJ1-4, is DAMVIQNPRYQVTQFGKPVTLSCSQTLNHNVMYWYQQKSSQAPKLLFHYYDKDFNNEADTPDNFQSRRPNTSFCFLDIRSPGLGDTAMYLCATSRRQGGEKLFFGSGTQLSVL.